Reported below is one TCR beta chain. During active infection, Seattle patients enrolled and were then monitored through disease. V was trimmed by 0 bases and J by 10 bases, leaving 13 bases between them. Germline CDR1 is MNHEY and CDR2 is SVGAGI. This CDR3 spans 15 amino acids. The sample originates from a study of blood T cell repertoires in COVID-19. Overall study context: COVID-19 samples from acute and convalescent phases originated in the United States, Italy and Spain.

TCRdb's table, derived via immunoSEQ multiplex PCR, lists solely in-frame clones and lacks some. The sample shows 200,000 to 250,000 clones, approximately 90% of them seen only once. The sequence derives from a woman aged 50 to 60 with COVID-19, enrolled during active disease. This chain uses TRBV6-5 with TRBJ1-6; D gene unclear. The source material was peripheral blood. CDR3 sequence (DNA): TGTGCCAGCAGTTACTCGAGGTCGGGTGGCTCACCCCTCCACTTT. It specifies CASSYSRSGGSPLHF.